Following are 7 T cell receptor beta chains from one sample sequenced in a study of blood T cell repertoires in COVID-19 (dated by TCRdb to about 2020). Library generation was performed with the immunoSEQ multiplex PCR assay. Here the immuneACCESS table is served through TCRdb, limited to in-frame sequences with V and J called. Missing clones are a known gap in these copies; in checked studies unresolved V genes cover under half, and the rest lacks a known reason. Here the sample has some 200,000 clones; roughly 88% occur a single time. Approximately 13% of the sample is in the top ten clones. The material sequenced was peripheral blood. The receptors come from a human donor in a cohort sampled during active COVID-19.

This clone was observed a single time. This chain uses TRBV4-1 with TRBJ1-1, with D tentatively TRBD1 (6 bases). Germline V gene lookup returns CDR1 MGHRA and CDR2 YSYEKL. This CDR3 spans 13 amino acids. V was trimmed by 3 bases and J by 3 bases, leaving 8 bases between them. The CDR3 protein is CASSHHRDTEAFF. CDR3 in DNA: TGCGCCAGCAGCCACCACAGGGACACTGAAGCTTTCTTT.

This clone appeared once. The chain links TRBV2 to TRBJ1-2; tentative D call: TRBD1 (6 bases). The germline V gene has CDR1 SNHLY and CDR2 FYNNEI. The CDR3 spans 12 residues. With 5 bases removed from V and 4 bases from J, the gap between germline ends came to 8 bases. As DNA, the CDR3 is TGTGCCAGCAGTACGACAGGCTATGGCTACACCTTC. It yields the protein CASSTTGYGYTF.

This clone was seen once. This rearrangement joins TRBV5-1 to TRBJ2-1, with D possibly matching TRBD2 (5 bases). V lost 1 base, J lost 5 bases, and 22 bases lay in between. Germline V lookup: CDR1 SGHRS, CDR2 YFSETQ. CDR3 length: 18 residues. DNA of the CDR3: TGCGCCAGCAGCTTGAACCGGCGGACTCCCGGGGTAGACAATGAGCAGTTCTTC. It translates to CASSLNRRTPGVDNEQFF.

This clone has only a few counts. This chain uses TRBV11-3 with TRBJ2-2, with D uncertain. Germline V gene data show CDR1 as SGHNT and CDR2 as YENEEA. CDR3 length equals 13 residues. The V gene lost 1 base and the J gene lost 4 bases, with 4 bases spanning the gap. Here the CDR3 reads CASSLVGTGELFF. In DNA, the CDR3 is TGTGCCAGCAGCTTAGTCGGCACCGGGGAGCTGTTTTTT.

V and J are TRBV30 and TRBJ2-2; the match to TRBD2 covers 11 bases. The CDR3 is 15 residues long. V lost 3 bases to trimming and J lost 5 bases; unmatched junction nucleotides: 5. Germline CDR1 reads GTSNPN; CDR2 reads SVGIG (reference sequence). CDR3 loop: CAWRLAGVRTGELFF. The CDR3 DNA reads TGTGCCTGGAGACTAGCGGGAGTGAGGACCGGGGAGCTGTTTTTT. The whole variable domain, remainder taken from reference TRBV30 and TRBJ2-2, is SQTIHQWPATLVQPVGSPLSLECTVEGTSNPNLYWYRQAAGRGLQLLFYSVGIGQISSEVPQNLSASRPQDRQFILSSKKLLLSDSGFYLCAWRLAGVRTGELFFGEGSRLTVL.

The chain uses TRBV28 and TRBJ1-5; weak D call: TRBD1 (5 bases). The CDR3 is 13 residues long. V was pared by 3 bases and J by 6 bases, with 9 bases between. Looked up from germline, CDR1 is MDHEN and CDR2 is SYDVKM. CDR3 residues: CASSFGGTQPQHF. The CDR3 DNA is TGTGCCAGCAGTTTCGGGGGAACTCAGCCCCAGCATTTT.

CDR3 DNA: TGTGCCAGCAGGGCCACAACCAATCAGCCCCAGCATTTT. Amino acids: CASRATTNQPQHF. The rearrangement joins TRBV6-5 to TRBJ1-5; D gene ambiguous. Trimming took 6 bases from V and 3 from J, leaving 9 bases between them. From germline, CDR1 is MNHEY and CDR2 SVGAGI. The CDR3 is made up of 13 amino acids.